The present T cell receptor beta chain was sequenced within a study of CD8+ T cells in alopecia areata. Study details: At a dose of 5 to 10 mg twice daily, oral tofacitinib was given to treated patients.

This CDR3 spans 15 amino acids. The germline CDR1 and CDR2 sequences are MGHDK and SYGVNS. V was clipped by 1 base and J by 5 bases, with 14 bases between them. Turning to this clone: What it binds is unknown.

Treatment specified: oral pan-JAK inhibitor, 5-10 mg twice daily. RNA extraction was followed by reverse transcription into cDNA, which acted as the sequencing template. TCRdb's copy holds only in-frame clones and misses some; the assay was immunoSEQ multiplex PCR. The data hold 100,000 to 150,000 clones, with 58% observed a single time. Study outcomes and limitations: Uncertain still, given a single nonresponder, is whether baseline CD8+ expansion links to response. In scalp and blood during tofacitinib, many expanded lesional clones persisted. Lesional scalp, especially alopecia totalis/universalis, showed higher clonality than normal scalp.

The material sequenced was CD8+ T cells sorted from blood, taken at week 4, from a patient treated with tofacitinib. V and J are TRBV25-1 and TRBJ2-5, with D unresolved. This TCR was sampled from a human donor with alopecia areata. The CDR3 spells CASSEWSRTGETQYF. DNA of the CDR3: TGTGCCAGCAGTGAATGGAGCAGAACTGGGGAGACCCAGTACTTC.